These 8 T cell receptor beta chains originate from one sample sequenced in a study of blood T cells in healthy people across ages. A J-beta primer mix and a sample-barcoded 5' primer were used in a second PCR of roughly 6 to 11 cycles. One entry per CDR3 protein, called by TCRdb with MiXCR from the 5' RACE reads. The sample includes around 1,500,000 distinct CDR3 sequences, about 43% of them seen just once. Specimen: blood. The source is a woman younger than 30 in good health.

This chain uses TRBV7-2 with TRBJ2-5; possibly TRBD2 for D (5 bases). CDR3 length: 10 residues. Trimming removed 11 bases from V and 11 bases from J, with 15 bases in between. Per the germline V gene, CDR1 is SGHTA and CDR2 is FQGNSA. Here the CDR3 reads CAVLLGEQYF. Here the CDR3 DNA reads TGTGCCGTCCTTTTGGGAGAGCAGTACTTC.

The chain combines TRBV3-1 with TRBJ1-1; no firm D call. Trimming cost V 4 bases and J 2 bases, with 8 bases left between them. The CDR3 length is 13 residues. The germline V gene encodes CDR1 LGHDT and CDR2 YNNKEL (reference sequence). The CDR3 here is CASSRVRNTEAFF. DNA for the CDR3: TGTGCCAGCAGCCGGGTCCGCAACACTGAAGCTTTCTTT. The full variable domain, its missing parts supplied by reference TRBV3-1 and TRBJ1-1, is DTAVSQTPKYLVTQMGNDKSIKCEQNLGHDTMYWYKQDSKKFLKIMFSYNNKELIINETVPNRFSPKSPDKAHLNLHINSLELGDSAVYFCASSRVRNTEAFFGQGTRLTVV.

This clonotype has a handful of counts. The CDR3: CASSLGTAPRVDEQFF. The CDR3 DNA is TGCGCCAGCAGCTTGGGGACCGCCCCACGGGTAGATGAGCAGTTCTTC. The V gene is TRBV5-1, the J gene TRBJ2-1; D unresolved. The CDR3 runs 16 residues. V was cut by 0 bases and J by 8 bases, with 18 bases left in between. Germline V gene lookup returns CDR1 SGHRS and CDR2 YFSETQ.

This sequence joins TRBV4-1 and TRBJ2-7; possible D gene TRBD1, 6 bases. With 3 bases removed from V and 3 bases from J, the gap between germline ends came to 15 bases. Germline V gives CDR1 MGHRA, CDR2 YSYEKL. The CDR3 contains 15 residues. The CDR3 loop is CASSQIQGSNYEQYF. Written as DNA, the CDR3 is TGCGCCAGCAGCCAGATTCAGGGGTCCAACTACGAGCAGTACTTC.

This sequence joins TRBV3-1 and TRBJ2-1; 8 bases agree with TRBD2. This CDR3 contains 13 residues. The V gene's germline CDR1 is LGHDT and CDR2 YNNKEL (reference sequence). CDR3 region: CSSSGGRQNEQFF. CDR3 bases: TGTTCGTCTTCGGGCGGGAGGCAGAATGAGCAGTTCTTC.

There are a few counts of this clonotype. The chain links TRBV7-6 to TRBJ2-7; 8 bases line up with TRBD2. V trimming: 0 bases; J trimming: 1 base; junction bases outside the gene matches: 11. This CDR3 has 18 residues. Germline V gene sequence: CDR1 SGHVS, CDR2 FNYEAQ. Written as DNA, the CDR3 is TGTGCCAGCAGCTTAGCCCCGACTACGGGACTAGAGTCCTACGAGCAGTACTTC. It encodes CASSLAPTTGLESYEQYF. The full variable domain, with the rest looked up from reference TRBV7-6 and TRBJ2-7, is GAGVSQSPRYKVTKRGQDVALRCDPISGHVSLYWYRQALGQGPEFLTYFNYEAQQDKSGLPNDRFSAERPEGSISTLTIQRTEQRDSAMYRCASSLAPTTGLESYEQYFGPGTRLTVT.

The chain links TRBV7-8 to TRBJ2-3, with a weak D call TRBD1 (6 bases). Trimming left V 7 bases short and J 2 bases short, with 13 bases between. From germline, CDR1 is SGHVS and CDR2 FQNEAQ. This CDR3 has 14 amino acids. CDR3 nucleotide sequence: TGTGCCAGCACTGAAAGGGGGTTCACAGATACGCAGTATTTT. Amino acids: CASTERGFTDTQYF.

The chain is built from TRBV5-6 and TRBJ1-2; D uncertain. CDR3 length: 12 amino acids. Germline CDR1 and CDR2: SGHDT and YYEEEE. Trimming stripped 1 base from V and 4 bases from J, with 5 bases between. CDR3 in amino acids: CASSLWIYGYTF. Written as DNA, the CDR3 is TGTGCCAGCAGCTTGTGGATCTATGGCTACACCTTC. Based on the CDR3 plus reference TRBV5-6 and TRBJ1-2, the full variable domain is DAGVTQSPTHLIKTRGQQVTLRCSPKSGHDTVSWYQQALGQGPQFIFQYYEEEERQRGNFPDRFSGHQFPNYSSELNVNALLLGDSALYLCASSLWIYGYTFGSGTRLTVV.